A single sample gave rise to the 30 T cell receptor beta chains below, sequenced in a study of control samples from healthy donors and cancer patients (dated by TCRdb to the early 2020s). The method behind the library was the immunoSEQ multiplex PCR assay. The immuneACCESS repertoire file appears here via TCRdb, limited to in-frame rearrangements. These files lack a portion of the clones; in checked studies, under half of the deficit traces to unresolved V genes, and the cause of the others is not known. Counted in this sample were 70,000 to 75,000 clones; approximately 94% of them appeared once. The ten largest account for about 2.7% of the sample. Sequenced input: blood. These receptors were collected from a woman between 25 and 40 years old in good health.

The chain uses TRBV28 and TRBJ2-7, with D unresolved. The V gene lost 6 bases and the J gene lost 3 bases, with 6 bases spanning the gap. Germline V gene lookup returns CDR1 MDHEN and CDR2 SYDVKM. The CDR3 covers 11 residues. The CDR3 sequence is CASRQNYEQYF. In DNA, the CDR3 is TGTGCCAGCAGGCAGAACTACGAGCAGTACTTC.

V gene TRBV2 combines with J gene TRBJ2-3, with 14 bases aligning to TRBD2. V was clipped by 7 bases and J by 0 bases; unmatched bases: 9. This CDR3 spans 18 amino acids. CDR1 is SNHLY and CDR2 is FYNNEI in the germline V gene. This CDR3 reads CASMSAGLAGGSTDTQYF. The CDR3 bases are TGTGCCAGCATGTCGGCTGGACTAGCGGGGGGAAGCACAGATACGCAGTATTTT. Full variable domain (remainder filled in from reference TRBV2 and TRBJ2-3): EPEVTQTPSHQVTQMGQEVILRCVPISNHLYFYWYRQILGQKVEFLVSFYNNEISEKSEIFDDQFSVERPDGSNFTLKIRSTKLEDSAMYFCASMSAGLAGGSTDTQYFGPGTRLTVL.

This rearrangement joins TRBV30 to TRBJ2-1; D possibly corresponds to TRBD2 (6 bases). V dropped 4 bases and J dropped 12 bases, with 13 bases sitting between them. This CDR3 has 11 amino acids. Per the germline V gene, CDR1 is GTSNPN and CDR2 is SVGIG (reference sequence). The chain's CDR3 is CAWNAGRLQFF. The CDR3 DNA follows: TGTGCCTGGAACGCGGGGCGGTTGCAGTTCTTC.

The rearrangement joins TRBV24-1 to TRBJ1-1, with TRBD1 identical over 12 bases. J lost 10 bases, V lost 4 bases, and 18 bases had no gene match. CDR3 size: 18 residues. CDR1 is KGHDR and CDR2 is SFDVKD in the germline V gene. DNA of the CDR3: TGTGCCACCAGTGAGTCGATGGGACAGGGGGCGTCCCCTGAAGGAGCTTTCTTT. Amino acid sequence: CATSESMGQGASPEGAFF.

The chain couples TRBV11-2 to TRBJ2-3; D ambiguous. This CDR3 contains 11 residues. Germline loops: CDR1 SGHAT, CDR2 FQNNGV. V was cut by 5 bases and J by 5 bases, with 5 bases left in between. The CDR3 here is CASSPRDTQYF. The CDR3 DNA reads as TGTGCCAGCAGCCCACGAGATACGCAGTATTTT.

In this sample, this clone turned up once. V usage is TRBV25-1 and J usage is TRBJ1-1; 7 bases are shared with TRBD1. Looked up from germline, CDR1 is MGHDK and CDR2 is SYGVNS. V shed 4 bases and J 6 bases; nucleotides not matched to a gene: 11. The CDR3 sequence is 15 residues long. CDR3 loop: CASSVQSQGMAEAFF. The CDR3 DNA sequence: TGTGCCAGCAGTGTCCAGTCACAGGGGATGGCTGAAGCTTTCTTT.

This chain uses TRBV9 with TRBJ2-7, with D perhaps TRBD1 (6 bases). This CDR3 is 13 amino acids long. Trimming cost V 4 bases and J 4 bases, with 12 bases left between them. The germline V gene has CDR1 SGDLS and CDR2 YYNGEE. CDR3: CASSPDQGYEQYF. The CDR3 DNA reads TGTGCCAGCAGCCCAGACCAGGGGTACGAGCAGTACTTC.

The rearrangement joins TRBV5-6 to TRBJ2-1; maybe TRBD1 (6 bases). The CDR3 consists of 12 residues. The germline V gene has CDR1 SGHDT and CDR2 YYEEEE. V lost 5 bases to trimming and J lost 8 bases, with 11 bases between them. CDR3: CASSFRGDEQFF. CDR3 in DNA: TGTGCCAGCAGTTTCAGGGGAGATGAGCAGTTCTTC.

The gene calls are TRBV19 and TRBJ1-3, with 10 bases identical to TRBD1. CDR1 LNHDA and CDR2 SQIVND come from the germline V gene (reference sequence). V lost 5 bases and J lost 1; bases outside the gene matches: 8. This CDR3 is built from 17 residues. The CDR3 spells CASSARTGGKSGNTIYF. DNA for the CDR3: TGTGCCAGTAGTGCGAGGACAGGGGGTAAATCTGGAAACACCATATATTTT.

J is TRBJ2-3 and V is TRBV2, with 7 bases lining up with TRBD1. V was pared by 8 bases and J by 2 bases, with 7 bases of the junction left unmatched. This CDR3 spans 14 amino acids. CDR1 is SNHLY, CDR2 FYNNEI, per germline. The CDR3 loop is CASFRDRYTDTQYF. CDR3 DNA: TGTGCCAGCTTCCGGGACAGATACACAGATACGCAGTATTTT. Combining the CDR3 with reference TRBV2 and TRBJ2-3 gives the whole variable domain EPEVTQTPSHQVTQMGQEVILRCVPISNHLYFYWYRQILGQKVEFLVSFYNNEISEKSEIFDDQFSVERPDGSNFTLKIRSTKLEDSAMYFCASFRDRYTDTQYFGPGTRLTVL.

The chain uses TRBV19 and TRBJ2-7; TRBD1 aligns across 7 bases. Germline values: CDR1 LNHDA, CDR2 SQIVND (reference sequence). The CDR3 sequence is 15 residues long. Trimming at V came to 6 bases and at J to 0 bases, leaving 8 bases not matched to a gene. The CDR3, as DNA: TGTGCCAGTAGGGGAATAGGGGACAGCTCCTACGAGCAGTACTTC. Its protein product is CASRGIGDSSYEQYF.

V usage is TRBV5-1 and J usage is TRBJ2-1; TRBD2 agrees at 11 bases. The trim removed 3 bases at V and 9 bases at J, leaving 8 bases unmatched. Germline CDR1 and CDR2: SGHRS and YFSETQ. This CDR3 region has 15 residues. CDR3 protein: CASSSISGGAGEQFF. DNA for the CDR3: TGCGCCAGCAGCTCGATTAGCGGGGGGGCCGGTGAGCAGTTCTTC.

V usage is TRBV28 and J usage is TRBJ2-2; D unresolved. With 4 bases removed from V and 6 bases from J, the gap between germline ends came to 9 bases. The CDR3 is made up of 13 amino acids. CDR1 and CDR2 (germline): MDHEN, SYDVKM. CDR3 residues: CASSSTGSGELFF. In nucleotides, the CDR3 is TGTGCCAGCAGTTCCACTGGCTCCGGGGAGCTGTTTTTT.

This clone was observed once. The chain joins TRBV5-1 to TRBJ1-6, with a weak D call TRBD1 (6 bases). V was trimmed by 2 bases and J by 6 bases, leaving 12 bases between them. Germline V CDR1 and CDR2: SGHRS, YFSETQ. The CDR3 runs 15 residues. This CDR3 is CASSFEGRGNSPLHF. The CDR3 DNA reads as TGCGCCAGCAGCTTCGAGGGCAGGGGTAATTCACCCCTCCACTTT.

The chain uses TRBV18 and TRBJ1-1, with a possible D match to TRBD1 (6 bases). Germline V CDR1 and CDR2: KGHSH, LQKENI. The V end was cut by 2 bases, the J end by 5 bases, with 12 bases between. The CDR3 sequence is 14 residues long. The CDR3 region is CASSPLPGVTEAFF. The CDR3 coding sequence is TGTGCCAGCTCACCATTGCCAGGGGTTACTGAAGCTTTCTTT.

V gene TRBV19 combines with J gene TRBJ1-1; D is ambiguous. Germline V CDR1 and CDR2: LNHDA, SQIVND (reference sequence). CDR3 length: 13 residues. V lost 8 bases and J lost 8, with 18 bases in between. CDR3 nucleotides: TGTGCCAGTTACCTGTTCGGACTGACGGAAGCTTTCTTT. Its protein product is CASYLFGLTEAFF.

The V call is TRBV14, the J call TRBJ1-5, with TRBD1 matching over 10 bases. The CDR3 sequence is 20 residues long. Germline V gene sequence: CDR1 SGHDN, CDR2 FVKESK. J lost 4 bases, V lost 0 bases, and 15 bases had no gene match. In DNA, the CDR3 is TGTGCCAGCAGCCAAGAAAAGTCCGGGACAGGGGACGGACAGAATCAGCCCCAGCATTTT. Protein sequence: CASSQEKSGTGDGQNQPQHF.

V and J are TRBV9 and TRBJ1-2; D remains unclear. The germline V gene has CDR1 SGDLS and CDR2 YYNGEE. The CDR3 extends over 13 amino acids. Trimming took 3 bases from V and 5 from J, leaving 11 bases between them. The CDR3 here is CASSATAGYGYTF. The CDR3 nucleotides are TGTGCCAGCAGCGCCACCGCTGGATATGGCTACACCTTC.

This clone was seen once. V gene TRBV6-5 combines with J gene TRBJ2-1; unclear D gene. CDR3 size: 14 residues. V was trimmed by 7 bases and J by 5 bases, leaving 15 bases between them. Germline loops: CDR1 MNHEY, CDR2 SVGAGI. CDR3 loop: CASIRASYDNEQFF. CDR3 sequence (DNA): TGTGCCAGCATCCGCGCCTCCTATGACAATGAGCAGTTCTTC.

This rearrangement joins TRBV14 to TRBJ1-1; TRBD1 is a possible D gene (5 bases). Trimming removed 2 bases at V and 5 bases at J, with 9 bases between. Germline CDR1 reads SGHDN; CDR2 reads FVKESK. The CDR3 is made up of 13 amino acids. The CDR3 protein is CASSQSRQTEAFF. The CDR3 nucleotides read TGTGCCAGCAGCCAAAGTCGACAGACTGAAGCTTTCTTT.

The chain uses TRBV9 and TRBJ1-6; 7 nucleotides line up with TRBD1. V lost 1 base, J lost 8 bases, and 9 bases stayed unmatched. CDR3 length: 16 amino acids. CDR1 is SGDLS and CDR2 is YYNGEE in the germline V gene. The CDR3 bases are TGTGCCAGCAGCGTACGACAGGGCGCCGAAGATTCACCCCTCCACTTT. As protein: CASSVRQGAEDSPLHF.

CDR3 DNA: TGTGCCAGTCGAACTCTCAGGGCCGGGGGCGAAAAACTGTTTTTT. This translates into CASRTLRAGGEKLFF. The chain links TRBV11-2 to TRBJ1-4; tentative D call: TRBD1 (6 bases). The V gene lost 9 bases and the J gene lost 8 bases, with 22 bases spanning the gap. The CDR3 extends over 15 amino acids. The germline V gene encodes CDR1 SGHAT and CDR2 FQNNGV.

This chain joins TRBV4-1 and TRBJ2-7; D is ambiguous. This CDR3 contains 15 residues. V lost 3 bases and J lost 0, with 12 bases in between. Germline CDR1 and CDR2: MGHRA and YSYEKL. This CDR3 reads CASSQTQVSSYEQYF. DNA for the CDR3: TGCGCCAGCAGCCAGACCCAGGTTAGCTCCTACGAGCAGTACTTC.

The chain joins TRBV3-1 (or the pseudogene TRBV3-2) to TRBJ2-7; 9 nucleotides line up with TRBD1. This CDR3 spans 13 amino acids. Per the germline V gene, CDR1 is LGHDT and CDR2 is YNNKEL (reference sequence). V lost 3 bases, J lost 5 bases, and 2 bases stayed unmatched. DNA of the CDR3: TGTGCCAGCAGCCAGAGACAGGGGGACGAGCAGTACGTC. Encoded protein: CASSQRQGDEQYV.

V gene TRBV19 combines with J gene TRBJ1-5; D is unclear. Germline CDR1 LNHDA, CDR2 SQIVND (reference sequence). V shed 4 bases and J shed 6 bases, with 16 bases lying between them. The CDR3 is 15 residues long. The CDR3 protein is CASSTGPSPGQPQHF. DNA of the CDR3: TGTGCCAGTAGTACCGGCCCATCCCCTGGTCAGCCCCAGCATTTT.

The chain is built from TRBV19 and TRBJ2-7; D is unclear. Germline assignment: CDR1 LNHDA and CDR2 SQIVND (reference sequence). The CDR3 is 14 residues long. V was pared by 3 bases and J by 0 bases, with 9 bases between. The CDR3 is CASSMQVSSYEQYF. The CDR3 DNA is TGTGCCAGTAGTATGCAGGTGAGCTCCTACGAGCAGTACTTC.

The rearrangement joins TRBV2 to TRBJ1-5, with D perhaps TRBD1 (5 bases). The CDR3 extends over 14 amino acids. Germline V gives CDR1 SNHLY, CDR2 FYNNEI. V shed 5 bases and J shed 10 bases, with 18 bases lying between them. CDR3 in DNA: TGTGCCAGCAGTCCTCGGGACTTGGGTGAACCCCAGCATTTT. Encoded protein: CASSPRDLGEPQHF. Full variable domain (outside the CDR3, taken from reference TRBV2 and TRBJ1-5): EPEVTQTPSHQVTQMGQEVILRCVPISNHLYFYWYRQILGQKVEFLVSFYNNEISEKSEIFDDQFSVERPDGSNFTLKIRSTKLEDSAMYFCASSPRDLGEPQHFGDGTRLSIL.

The chain employs TRBV2 and TRBJ1-6; D perhaps matches TRBD1 (5 bases). The V end was cut by 7 bases, the J end by 0 bases, with 22 bases between. The germline V gene encodes CDR1 SNHLY and CDR2 FYNNEI. The CDR3 contains 19 residues. The DNA for the CDR3 is TGTGCCAGCAAGGGTGACGGACGGGACCCCTACTCCTATAATTCACCCCTCCACTTT. Protein: CASKGDGRDPYSYNSPLHF.

The chain carries TRBV3-1 (or the pseudogene TRBV3-2) and TRBJ1-2; unclear D gene. Trimming took off 1 base at V and 5 bases at J, with 11 bases between the two ends. Germline V lookup: CDR1 LGHDT, CDR2 YNNKEL (reference sequence). The CDR3 consists of 14 residues. This CDR3 is CASSQGTLVYGYTF. The CDR3 bases are TGTGCCAGCAGCCAAGGGACCCTTGTTTATGGCTACACCTTC.

V is TRBV19 and J is TRBJ2-7, with TRBD2 matching 7 bases. CDR3 length: 13 residues. V dropped 3 bases and J dropped 7; count of bases not matched to a gene: 6. Germline CDR1 reads LNHDA; CDR2 reads SQIVND (reference sequence). The DNA of the CDR3 is TGTGCCAGTAGTATGGGGGGGACCGGAGAGCAGTACGTC. Residues: CASSMGGTGEQYV.